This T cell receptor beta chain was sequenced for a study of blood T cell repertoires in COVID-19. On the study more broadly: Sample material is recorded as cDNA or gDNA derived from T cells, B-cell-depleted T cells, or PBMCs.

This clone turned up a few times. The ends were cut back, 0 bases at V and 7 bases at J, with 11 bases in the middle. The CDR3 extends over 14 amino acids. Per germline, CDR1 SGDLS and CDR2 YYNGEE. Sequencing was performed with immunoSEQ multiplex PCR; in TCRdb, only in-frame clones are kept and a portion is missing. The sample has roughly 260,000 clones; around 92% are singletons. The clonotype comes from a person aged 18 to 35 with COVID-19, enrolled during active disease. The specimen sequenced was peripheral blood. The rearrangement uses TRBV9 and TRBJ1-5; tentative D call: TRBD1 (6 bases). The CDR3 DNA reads TGTGCCAGCAGCGTAGGGTCAGGGGAACAGCCCCAGCATTTT. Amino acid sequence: CASSVGSGEQPQHF. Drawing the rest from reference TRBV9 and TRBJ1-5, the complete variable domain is DSGVTQTPKHLITATGQRVTLRCSPRSGDLSVYWYQQSLDQGLQFLIQYYNGEERAKGNILERFSAQQFPDLHSELNLSSLELGDSALYFCASSVGSGEQPQHFGDGTRLSIL.